The 9 T cell receptor beta chains below were found in one sample sequenced in a study of T-cell memory formation after mild COVID-19. TCRdb redid the calling of the 5' RACE reads with MiXCR, one entry per CDR3 protein. The sample contains roughly 240,000 distinct CDR3 sequences, 15% of which appear only once. The sequencing input was PBMCs or a T cell subset sorted from them (not recorded which). The receptors were sampled from an adult woman who had mild COVID-19 (a few samples of this study predate the infection). Cell type and time point are not known.

The gene calls are TRBV6-5 and TRBJ2-2; D is possibly TRBD1 (5 bases). The germline gives CDR1 MNHEY, CDR2 SVGAGI. There are 15 residues in the CDR3. Trimming shortened V by 4 bases and J by 0 bases, and 9 bases separated the two germline ends. The CDR3 loop reads CASSWRTPNTGELFF. CDR3 sequence (DNA): TGTGCCAGCAGTTGGCGGACACCGAACACCGGGGAGCTGTTTTTT.

This clonotype was seen only once. The V call is TRBV11-2, the J call TRBJ2-7, with a tentative D call TRBD2 (5 bases). In germline, CDR1 is SGHAT, CDR2 FQNNGV. This CDR3 comprises 13 residues. Trimming took off 5 bases at V and 6 bases at J, with 14 bases between the two ends. CDR3 coding DNA: TGTGCCAGCAGCCCCCTCACGGGATCCGAGCAGTACTTC. As protein: CASSPLTGSEQYF.

The CDR3 loop is CATQDSSGNTIYF. DNA for the CDR3: TGTGCCACCCAGGACAGCTCTGGAAACACCATATATTTT. V gene TRBV24-1 combines with J gene TRBJ1-3, with a tentative D call TRBD1 (6 bases). There are 13 residues in the CDR3. Germline CDR1 is KGHDR and CDR2 is SFDVKD. V shed 9 bases and J shed 0 bases, with 8 bases lying between them.

A few counts support this clonotype. This chain links TRBV7-6 with TRBJ2-2; D is unresolved. The V end was cut by 6 bases, the J end by 3 bases, with 5 bases between. The CDR3 is made up of 12 amino acids. Germline V lookup: CDR1 SGHVS, CDR2 FNYEAQ. CDR3 sequence: CASRFYTGELFF. For the CDR3, the DNA is TGTGCCAGCAGATTCTACACCGGGGAGCTGTTTTTT.

The CDR3 sequence is CASSPTGADTQYF. CDR3 DNA: TGTGCCAGCAGCCCGACAGGGGCAGATACGCAGTATTTT. The chain links TRBV7-6 to TRBJ2-3; 8 bases agree with TRBD1. V lost 5 bases to trimming and J lost 4 bases; unmatched junction nucleotides: 2. There are 13 residues in the CDR3. In germline, CDR1 is SGHVS, CDR2 FNYEAQ.

The rearrangement links TRBV23-1 to TRBJ2-7; 11 bases line up with TRBD2. TRBV23-1 is placed among ORFs of uncertain function. V trimming: 3 bases; J trimming: 1 base; junction bases outside the gene matches: 8. The CDR3 runs to 17 residues. The DNA for the CDR3 is TGCGCCAGCAGTCACCAAGCCGGGACTAGCGGATCCTACGAGCAGTACTTC. Protein sequence: CASSHQAGTSGSYEQYF.

The chain links TRBV5-3 to TRBJ1-6, with TRBD1 matching over 7 bases. TRBV5-3 is an ORF; its function is uncertain. V trimming: 4 bases; J trimming: 7 bases; junction bases outside the gene matches: 11. The CDR3 is 16 amino acids. The CDR3 DNA sequence: TGTGCCAGAAGCGGGGACAGCCTTTCACCAAATTCACCCCTCCACTTT. This codes for CARSGDSLSPNSPLHF.

This clonotype was observed a handful of times. The rearrangement joins TRBV20-1 to TRBJ2-7; the D is unclear. The CDR3 contains 11 residues. Trimming left V 3 bases short and J 5 bases short, with 8 bases between. Germline CDR1 and CDR2: DFQATT and SNEGSKA (reference sequence). CDR3 sequence: CSASLRNEQYF. The CDR3 DNA reads as TGCAGTGCTAGTTTGAGGAACGAGCAGTACTTC.

In this sample, this clonotype turned up a few times. The rearrangement links TRBV3-1 to TRBJ2-5; 11 bases agree with TRBD2. V shed 6 bases and J 4 bases; nucleotides not matched to a gene: 7. Germline V gives CDR1 LGHDT, CDR2 YNNKEL (reference sequence). The CDR3 runs 15 residues. CDR3 region: CASSPGLADPETQYF. The CDR3, as DNA: TGTGCCAGCAGTCCGGGACTAGCGGACCCAGAGACCCAGTACTTC.